The clone carrying this TCR beta chain was seen repeatedly, ten times or more. The data belong to a study of Graves' ophthalmopathy and Graves' hyperthyroidism. The sequenced template was RNA, covering the TCR beta CDR3 region. HTBI primers primed a first-round RT-PCR, and a second-round multiplex PCR followed. Each CDR3 protein gets one entry after TCRdb re-called the multiplex PCR reads with MiXCR. This table holds about 620,000 distinct CDR3 sequences, 22% found once. Trimming pared 0 bases from V and 5 bases from J, leaving 11 bases between. Germline V gene lookup returns CDR1 WSHSY and CDR2 SAAADI. The CDR3 consists of 14 residues.

The chain carries TRBV10-2 and TRBJ2-7; D unclear. This TCR derives from a woman between 18 and 30 years old with stable Graves' hyperthyroidism. Some clones in this sample may be carry-over from other donors' samples. The sample comprised peripheral blood. The CDR3 loop reads CASSESHWGDEQYF. The CDR3, as DNA: TGCGCCAGCAGTGAGTCCCACTGGGGTGACGAGCAGTACTTC.